The clone carrying this T cell receptor beta chain showed up just a few times. Its antigen is still unknown. These data are taken from a study of response to subunit inactivated influenza vaccine. Findings of the study overall: The authors suggested that few new T cells are recruited per seasonal influenza vaccination.

Per the germline V gene, CDR1 is MNHEY and CDR2 is SVGEGT. CDR3 length: 13 residues. V lost 5 bases and J 9 bases, leaving 14 bases between the germline ends. In TCRdb, the RT-PCR reads were re-called with MiXCR into one record per CDR3 protein. The data show around 540,000 distinct CDR3 sequences, around 11% seen once. The chain has TRBV6-2 or TRBV6-3 and TRBJ2-1, with D possibly being TRBD1 (5 bases). The material sequenced was PBMCs from blood, taken on the day of vaccination. This clonotype was sampled from a man aged 45-60 years who received an inactivated influenza vaccine. DNA for the CDR3: TGTGCCAGCAGTACATCCGGGCAGGGTGAGCAGTTCTTC. Residues: CASSTSGQGEQFF.